This T cell receptor beta chain was captured by sequencing in a study of T cells after yellow fever vaccination. This CDR3 comprises 20 residues. Germline trimming cut 3 bases from V and 0 bases from J; bases unmatched to any gene: 13. Germline-derived CDR1 and CDR2 are SEHNR and FQNEAQ (reference sequence). MiXCR, run by TCRdb on the 5' RACE reads, gives a single entry per CDR3 protein. The sample shows hundreds of thousands of distinct CDR3 sequences, around 20% of them seen only once. This sequence originates from a man younger than 35 who received the YFV17D yellow fever vaccine. This specimen was PBMCs, taken before the yellow fever booster vaccination. V and J are TRBV7-9 and TRBJ1-3; 11 bases agree with TRBD1. CDR3 nucleotide sequence: TGTGCCAGCAGCTTCCCGCCCCCAGGGACAGGGGGTATCTCTGGAAACACCATATATTTT. It codes for CASSFPPPGTGGISGNTIYF.